The next 16 T cell receptor beta chains were all read from a single sample in a study of T cell repertoires in ileal Crohn's disease. Data came from immunoSEQ multiplex PCR; TCRdb stores just in-frame clones and leaves some out. The profile shows around 8,000 clones, roughly 73% of them singletons. The sample was ileal tissue. These receptors originate from an adult with Crohn's disease.

This chain joins TRBV4-1 and TRBJ2-2, with TRBD2 identical over 13 bases. The CDR3 totals 18 residues. In germline, CDR1 is MGHRA, CDR2 YSYEKL. The trim removed 4 bases at V and 6 bases at J, leaving 11 bases unmatched. CDR3 sequence reads: CASSPWTSGGRRPGELFF. DNA for the CDR3: TGCGCCAGCAGCCCCTGGACTAGCGGGGGCCGACGGCCCGGGGAGCTGTTTTTT.

The rearrangement joins TRBV5-4 to TRBJ2-7, with 12 bases aligning to TRBD2. J gave up 7 bases and V 0 bases, and 14 bases lay outside the gene matches. This CDR3 contains 18 residues. Germline V CDR1 and CDR2: SGHNT, YYREEE (reference sequence). CDR3 in DNA: TGTGCCAGCAGCTTGGCGACTAGCGGGGGCCCCAGGGGGGGGGAGCAGTACTTC. It specifies CASSLATSGGPRGGEQYF.

By sample fraction, this clone is medium-sized. The rearrangement links TRBV4-2 to TRBJ2-3, with 11 bases identical to TRBD2. Per germline, CDR1 LGHNA and CDR2 YNFKEQ. The V gene end was trimmed by 4 bases and the J gene end by 0 bases; junction bases not matched to a gene: 18. The length of the CDR3 is 21 residues. The CDR3 bases are TGTGCCAGCAGCCCGTCGGGGGCTAGCGGGGGGCTCATCACAAGCACAGATACGCAGTATTTT. This encodes CASSPSGASGGLITSTDTQYF.

V gene TRBV9 combines with J gene TRBJ2-5; 7 nucleotides match TRBD2. The CDR3 runs to 16 residues. V lost 0 bases, J lost 1 base, and 6 bases stayed unmatched. Looked up from germline, CDR1 is SGDLS and CDR2 is YYNGEE. The CDR3 DNA is TGTGCCAGCAGCGTAGGGACGGGGGGTACCCAAGAGACCCAGTACTTC. This translates into CASSVGTGGTQETQYF.

The chain links TRBV5-6 to TRBJ2-7, with 8 bases matching TRBD2. This CDR3 spans 17 amino acids. Germline-derived CDR1 and CDR2 are SGHDT and YYEEEE. Trimming took 4 bases from V and 6 from J; bases not matched to a gene: 18. This CDR3 reads CASSLQRAGGPIGEQYF. CDR3 nucleotides: TGTGCCAGCAGCCTACAAAGGGCGGGGGGACCCATAGGCGAGCAGTACTTC.

This clone was observed once. The CDR3 sequence is CASSPKQGEQYF. CDR3 sequence (DNA): TGTGCCAGCTCACCAAAACAGGGCGAGCAGTACTTC. The chain joins TRBV18 to TRBJ2-7; weak D call: TRBD1 (6 bases). Trimming removed 2 bases from V and 6 bases from J, with 8 bases in between. CDR3 length equals 12 residues. Germline-derived CDR1 and CDR2 are KGHSH and LQKENI.

The V and J genes are TRBV1 and TRBJ2-1; the table's D call TRBD2 went unverified against the DNA. TRBV1 is deemed a pseudogene. This CDR3 spans 15 amino acids. Here the CDR3 DNA reads TGCACCAGCAGCCAGATCAGGACTCCCGACAATGAGCAGTTCTTC. The encoded protein is CTSSQIRTPDNEQFF.

CDR3 DNA: TGCAGCGTTGTTCTAGTCGACTTCACAGATACGCAGTATTTT. It specifies CSVVLVDFTDTQYF. The gene calls are TRBV29-1 and TRBJ2-3; D unclear. The germline V and J ends were trimmed by 4 bases and 2 bases, with 13 bases remaining between them. The CDR3 extends over 14 amino acids. The germline V gene encodes CDR1 SQVTM and CDR2 ANQGSEA.

This chain connects TRBV18 to TRBJ2-2; D is undetermined. CDR1 is KGHSH, CDR2 LQKENI, per germline. The CDR3 consists of 14 residues. V was pared by 2 bases and J by 1 base, with 5 bases between. The CDR3 sequence: CASSPGQNTGELFF. Here the CDR3 DNA reads TGTGCCAGCTCACCAGGGCAGAACACCGGGGAGCTGTTTTTT. Together with reference TRBV18 and TRBJ2-2, the CDR3 gives the full variable domain: NAGVMQNPRHLVRRRGQEARLRCSPMKGHSHVYWYRQLPEEGLKFMVYLQKENIIDESGMPKERFSAEFPKEGPSILRIQQVVRGDSAAYFCASSPGQNTGELFFGEGSRLTVL.

The chain has TRBV5-4 and TRBJ2-5; 13 bases line up with TRBD2. The CDR3 is made up of 17 amino acids. The V gene end was trimmed by 4 bases and the J gene end by 5 bases; junction bases not matched to a gene: 11. Germline V gene sequence: CDR1 SGHNT, CDR2 YYREEE (reference sequence). The DNA of the CDR3 is TGTGCCAGCAGCCGGGGAGGGACTAGCGGGGAAGGGGAGACCCAGTACTTC. Amino acids: CASSRGGTSGEGETQYF.

This clone was observed a few times. The genes are TRBV19 and TRBJ2-7; 11 nucleotides agree with TRBD2. The CDR3 totals 13 residues. V lost 6 bases to trimming and J lost 7 bases; unmatched junction nucleotides: 5. Germline CDR1 LNHDA, CDR2 SQIVND (reference sequence). CDR3 coding DNA: TGTGCCAGTAGCCTTACTAGCGGGGGAGAGCAGTACTTC. Translated: CASSLTSGGEQYF.

Only one count was recorded for this clone. V is TRBV6-1 and J is TRBJ2-6, with a possible D match to TRBD1 (6 bases). The CDR3 has 19 residues. In germline, CDR1 is MNHNS, CDR2 SASEGT. Between the trimmed V and J ends, which lost 3 bases and 0 bases, there was a span of 18 bases. CDR3 DNA: TGTGCCAGCAGTGAGAGGACCTTGACAGGCAGCTCTGGGGCCAACGTCCTGACTTTC. This sequence encodes CASSERTLTGSSGANVLTF.

The gene calls are TRBV1 and TRBJ1-2. TRBV1 is noted as a pseudogene. CDR3 length: 15 amino acids. For the CDR3, the DNA is TGCACCAGCAGCCGAGATGGGGGGAGGGGCTATGGCTACACCTTC. Encoded protein: CTSSRDGGRGYGYTF.

In its sample, this clone was seen once. Other DNA sequences from this sample encode an identical CDR3 as well. This rearrangement joins TRBV9 to TRBJ2-3; D remains ambiguous. This CDR3 contains 16 residues. The V end lost 0 bases, the J end lost 2 bases, and 13 bases lay between the germline ends. In germline, CDR1 is SGDLS, CDR2 YYNGEE. Here the CDR3 reads CASSVAPRLNTDTQYF. CDR3 coding DNA: TGTGCCAGCAGCGTAGCCCCTCGACTGAACACAGATACGCAGTATTTT.

This clone was recorded only once. This chain joins TRBV28 and TRBJ1-2, with TRBD1 identical over 8 bases. The ends lost 6 bases at V and 7 bases at J; junction bases unmatched: 10. The CDR3 covers 14 residues. The germline V gene has CDR1 MDHEN and CDR2 SYDVKM. The CDR3 coding sequence is TGTGCCAGCAGGACAGGGGTCGTTCCGGGTGGCTACACCTTC. Amino acid sequence: CASRTGVVPGGYTF.

This chain connects TRBV5-1 to TRBJ1-2, with D tentatively TRBD1 (5 bases). Germline CDR1 and CDR2: SGHRS and YFSETQ. The V gene lost 4 bases and the J gene lost 1 base, with 14 bases spanning the gap. This CDR3 spans 15 amino acids. Here the CDR3 DNA reads TGCGCCAGCAGCCCCGGTCGGCAGGGTAACTATGGCTACACCTTC. Its protein product is CASSPGRQGNYGYTF.